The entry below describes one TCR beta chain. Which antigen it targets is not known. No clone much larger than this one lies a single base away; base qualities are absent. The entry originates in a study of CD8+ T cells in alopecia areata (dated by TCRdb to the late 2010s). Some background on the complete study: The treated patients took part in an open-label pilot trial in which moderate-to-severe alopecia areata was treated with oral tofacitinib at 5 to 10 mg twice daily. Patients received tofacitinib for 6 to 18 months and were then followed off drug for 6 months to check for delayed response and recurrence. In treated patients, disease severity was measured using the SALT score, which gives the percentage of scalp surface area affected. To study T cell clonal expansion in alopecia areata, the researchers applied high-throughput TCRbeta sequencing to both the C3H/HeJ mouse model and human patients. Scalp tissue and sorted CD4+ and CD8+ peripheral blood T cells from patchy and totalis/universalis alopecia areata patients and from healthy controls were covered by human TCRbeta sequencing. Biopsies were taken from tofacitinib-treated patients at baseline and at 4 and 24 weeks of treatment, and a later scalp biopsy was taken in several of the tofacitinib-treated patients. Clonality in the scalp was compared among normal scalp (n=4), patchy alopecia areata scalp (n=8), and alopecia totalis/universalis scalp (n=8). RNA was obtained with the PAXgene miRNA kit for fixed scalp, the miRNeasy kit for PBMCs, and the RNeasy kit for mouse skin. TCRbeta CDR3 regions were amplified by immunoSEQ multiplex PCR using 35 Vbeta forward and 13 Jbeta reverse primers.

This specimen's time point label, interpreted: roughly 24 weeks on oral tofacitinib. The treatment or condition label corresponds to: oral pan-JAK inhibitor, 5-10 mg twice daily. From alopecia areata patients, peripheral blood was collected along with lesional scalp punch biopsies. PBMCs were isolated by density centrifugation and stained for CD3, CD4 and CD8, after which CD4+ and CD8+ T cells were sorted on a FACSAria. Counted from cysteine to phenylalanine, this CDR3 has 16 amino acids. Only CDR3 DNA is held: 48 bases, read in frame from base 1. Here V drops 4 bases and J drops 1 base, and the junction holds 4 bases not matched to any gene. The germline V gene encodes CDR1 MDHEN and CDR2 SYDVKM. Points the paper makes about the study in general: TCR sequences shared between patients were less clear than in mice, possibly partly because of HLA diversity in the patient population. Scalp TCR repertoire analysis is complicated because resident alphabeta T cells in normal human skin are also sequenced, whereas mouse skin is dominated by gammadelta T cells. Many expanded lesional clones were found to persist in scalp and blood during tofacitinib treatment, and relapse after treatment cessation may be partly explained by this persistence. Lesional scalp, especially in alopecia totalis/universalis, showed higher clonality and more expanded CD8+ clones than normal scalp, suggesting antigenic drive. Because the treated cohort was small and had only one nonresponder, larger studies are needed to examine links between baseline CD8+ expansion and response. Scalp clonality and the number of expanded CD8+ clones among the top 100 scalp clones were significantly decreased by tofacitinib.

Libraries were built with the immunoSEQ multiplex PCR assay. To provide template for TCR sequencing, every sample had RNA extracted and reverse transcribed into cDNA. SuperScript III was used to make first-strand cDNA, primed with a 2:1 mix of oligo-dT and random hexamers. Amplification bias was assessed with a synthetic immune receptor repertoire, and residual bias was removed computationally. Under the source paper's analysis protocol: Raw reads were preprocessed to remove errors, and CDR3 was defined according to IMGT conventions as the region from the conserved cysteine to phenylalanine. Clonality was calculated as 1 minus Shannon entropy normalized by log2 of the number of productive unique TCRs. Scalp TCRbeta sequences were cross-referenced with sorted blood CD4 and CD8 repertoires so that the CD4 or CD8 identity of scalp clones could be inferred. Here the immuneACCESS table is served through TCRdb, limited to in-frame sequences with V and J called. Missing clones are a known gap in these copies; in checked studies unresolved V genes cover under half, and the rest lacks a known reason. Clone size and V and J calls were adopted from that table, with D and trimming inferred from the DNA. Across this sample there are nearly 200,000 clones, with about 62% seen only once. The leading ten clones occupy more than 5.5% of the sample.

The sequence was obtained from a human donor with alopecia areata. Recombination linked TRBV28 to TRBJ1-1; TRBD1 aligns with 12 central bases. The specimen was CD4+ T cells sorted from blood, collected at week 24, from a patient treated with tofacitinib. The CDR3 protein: CASSSGTGGRNTEAFF. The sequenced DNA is TGTGCCAGCAGTTCCGGGACAGGGGGCAGGAACACTGAAGCTTTCTTT.